This is a list of T cell receptor beta chains from one sample in a study of T cell changes during pregnancy in multiple sclerosis. TCRdb's table, derived via immunoSEQ multiplex PCR, lists solely in-frame clones and lacks some. The sample includes about 100,000 clones, almost 95% seen only once; the top ten take approximately 0.97%. This sample comprised peripheral blood, obtained before pregnancy. The origin of the receptors is a female donor with multiple sclerosis, enrolled in a pregnancy study. The conserved cysteine and the conserved F or W are not part of the CDR3 here. The order of the fields is J gene, clone size, V gene, CDR3 protein. Clone size appears in some rows only: once, few, many, or a class for an expanded clone.

TRBJ2-6 | . | TRBV12-2 | ASRLAERPGPLGANVLT
TRBJ1-4 | once | TRBV25-1 | ASSEWGTMGEKLF
TRBJ2-7 | once | TRBV2 | ASTPQRTSGRAPYEQY
TRBJ2-2 | . | TRBV7-6 | ASSPSGGVTGELF
TRBJ1-1 | once | TRBV6-1 | ASHGRGWVTEAF
TRBJ2-7 | once | TRBV27 | ASRRTGGSYEQY
TRBJ2-7 | . | TRBV7-6 | ASSLVPSGRAYEQY
TRBJ1-1 | . | TRBV21-1 | ASSKGGGNTEAF
TRBJ1-4 | . | TRBV5-4 | ASSLSGRGNEKLF
TRBJ2-7 | . | TRBV11-3 | ASSFSSGDYEQY
TRBJ2-1 | . | TRBV2 | ARTTSGNFYNEQF
TRBJ2-1 | . | TRBV7-2 | ASSLSGLALNEQF
TRBJ1-3 | . | TRBV30 | ACSLTRGNTIY
TRBJ2-3 | . | TRBV15 | ATGRTSLSTDTQY
TRBJ2-7 | once | TRBV30 | AWSVGGTESYEQY
TRBJ2-2 | . | TRBV6-1 | ASSDARNHRTGELF
TRBJ2-3 | . | TRBV2 | ASIPQGTSTDTQY
TRBJ2-1 | once | TRBV4-1 | ASSQTVSGNEQF
TRBJ2-3 | . | TRBV5-4 | ASSSPGQGSDTQY
TRBJ1-3 | . | TRBV6-5 | ASRNTGFSGNTIY
TRBJ2-5 | once | TRBV19 | ASSPGTSGQETQY
TRBJ2-7 | . | TRBV4-1 | ASSHDRVEQY
TRBJ1-3 | . | TRBV7-9 | ASSLRGPTGNTIY
TRBJ2-1 | . | TRBV5-1 | ASSLHRREKDEQF
TRBJ2-1 | . | TRBV30 | AWSVSRASGYNEQF
TRBJ2-1 | . | TRBV5-1 | ASSLGLAGGEWYEQF
TRBJ2-7 | few | TRBV30 | ACDWSSYEQY
TRBJ1-5 | . | TRBV10-2 | ASTPDRGGKSNQPQH
TRBJ1-4 | once | TRBV11-2 | ASSLWGPTNEKLF
TRBJ2-3 | . | TRBV12-5 | ASDAGDRPDTQY
TRBJ1-3 | . | TRBV6-5 | AAGGSSGNTIY
TRBJ1-4 | . | TRBV7-2 | ASSSHRVGTEKLF
TRBJ2-7 | . | TRBV9 | ASSFSGRGYEQY
TRBJ1-2 | . | TRBV19 | ASSRDRRYGYT
TRBJ1-2 | few | TRBV27 | ASSLGQNYGYT
TRBJ2-2 | . | TRBV4-2 | ASSQATGNTGELF
TRBJ2-5 | . | TRBV5-4 | ASSQAGSYQETQY
TRBJ2-5 | . | TRBV6-5 | ASSYSPGQGGETQY
TRBJ2-1 | . | TRBV13 | ASSLAQGYGEQF
TRBJ2-7 | . | TRBV6-5 | ASSPTVYSYEQY
TRBJ2-3 | . | TRBV7-3 | ASSPLGAGGGDTQY
TRBJ1-1 | . | TRBV28 | ASIRGGATTEAF
TRBJ2-7 | . | TRBV11-1 | ASSLLQGRTYEQY
TRBJ1-1 | . | TRBV15 | ATSRGRMNTEAF